Included here is one T cell receptor beta chain sequence, with context. The CDR3 is made up of 13 amino acids. The ends lost 5 bases at V and 7 bases at J; junction bases unmatched: 5. Per germline, CDR1 MDHEN and CDR2 SYDVKM. The data are from a study of OX40 agonist ivuxolimab in advanced cancers. The repertoire was sequenced with immunoSEQ multiplex PCR; TCRdb's copy has only in-frame clones and lacks some. The profile covers 25,000 to 35,000 clones, with approximately 88% appearing a single time and more than 20% taken by the ten largest. The origin of this receptor is an adult with an advanced solid tumor such as melanoma, head and neck, liver or kidney cancer. Sequenced here: CD4+ or CD8+ T cells sorted from blood, sampled in a trial of the OX40 agonist ivuxolimab. The chain joins TRBV28 to TRBJ1-2; 9 nucleotides align to TRBD1. The CDR3 reads CASSAQGAGGYTF. CDR3 bases: TGTGCCAGCAGTGCACAGGGGGCGGGTGGCTACACCTTC.